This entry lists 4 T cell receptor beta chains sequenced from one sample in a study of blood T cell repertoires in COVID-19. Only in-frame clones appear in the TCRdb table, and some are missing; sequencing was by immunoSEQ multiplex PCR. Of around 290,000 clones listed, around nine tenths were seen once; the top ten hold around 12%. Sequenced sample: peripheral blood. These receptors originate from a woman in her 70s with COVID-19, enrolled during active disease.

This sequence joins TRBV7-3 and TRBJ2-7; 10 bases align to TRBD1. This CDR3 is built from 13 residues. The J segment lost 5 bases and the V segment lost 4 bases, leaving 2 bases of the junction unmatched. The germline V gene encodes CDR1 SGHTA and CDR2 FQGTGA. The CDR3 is CASSSGTGDEQYF. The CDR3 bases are TGTGCCAGCAGCTCAGGGACAGGGGACGAGCAGTACTTC.

The CDR3 loop is CASCRGGGADEQFF. CDR3 DNA: TGTGCCAGCTGCCGTGGCGGGGGGGCCGATGAGCAGTTCTTC. V usage is TRBV7-2 and J usage is TRBJ2-1; 9 bases line up with TRBD2. Germline V gives CDR1 SGHTA, CDR2 FQGNSA. The CDR3 runs 14 residues. V lost 8 bases and J lost 8; bases outside the gene matches: 10.

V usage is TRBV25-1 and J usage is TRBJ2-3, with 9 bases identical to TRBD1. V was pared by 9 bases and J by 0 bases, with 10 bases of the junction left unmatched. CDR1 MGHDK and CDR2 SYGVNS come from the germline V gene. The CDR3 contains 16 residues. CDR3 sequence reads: CASSPPGTGSTDTQYF. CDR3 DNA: TGTGCCAGTAGTCCTCCCGGGACAGGGAGCACAGATACGCAGTATTTT.

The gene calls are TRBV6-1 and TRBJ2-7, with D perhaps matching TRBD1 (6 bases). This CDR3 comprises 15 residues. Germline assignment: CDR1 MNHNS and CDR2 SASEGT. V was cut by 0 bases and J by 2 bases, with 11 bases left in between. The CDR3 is CASSEAAGDPYEQYF. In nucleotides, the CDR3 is TGTGCCAGCAGTGAAGCTGCAGGGGATCCCTACGAGCAGTACTTC.